These T cell receptor beta chains were read from a single sample in a study of cytomegalovirus exposure and HLA in healthy donors. The protocol was immunoSEQ multiplex PCR, while the TCRdb copy is restricted to in-frame clones and leaves out a portion. The sample includes 100,000 to 120,000 clones, around 72% of them seen just once. Sequencing was carried out using PBMCs. Receptors originate from a man in his thirties or forties in good health and CMV-seronegative. Both conserved end residues are part of each CDR3. The order of the fields is J gene, D gene, V gene, CDR3 length, clone size, CDR3 protein, CDR3 DNA. A D gene is named only where the DNA matches it firmly. Rows may omit the clone size; those that give it use once, few, many or a size class.

>TRBJ1-2|NA|TRBV2|12|NA
CASSGPVYGYTF
TGTGCCAGCAGTGGCCCAGTCTATGGCTACACCTTC
>TRBJ1-1|TRBD1|TRBV18|12|NA
CASSPWDRGAFF
TGTGCCAGCTCACCATGGGACAGGGGAGCTTTCTTT
>TRBJ1-2|NA|TRBV28|11|NA
CASSSPPGYTF
TGTGCCAGCAGTTCTCCCCCTGGCTACACCTTC
>TRBJ2-1|TRBD1|TRBV28|14|NA
CASSPGTGENEQFF
TGTGCCAGCAGCCCCGGGACAGGGGAGAATGAGCAGTTCTTC
>TRBJ2-3|TRBD2|TRBV10-3|15|NA
CAISGTSGTTDTQYF
TGTGCCATCAGTGGTACTAGCGGGACGACAGATACGCAGTATTTT
>TRBJ2-3|TRBD2|TRBV6-1|15|NA
CASSEGLAATDTQYF
TGTGCCAGCAGTGAAGGACTAGCGGCTACAGATACGCAGTATTTT
>TRBJ1-2|TRBD1|TRBV4-1|15|NA
CASSRLGQDNYGYTF
TGCGCCAGCAGCCGACTGGGACAGGATAACTATGGCTACACCTTC
>TRBJ2-5|NA|TRBV10-3|17|NA
CAISELGQSNGGETQYF
TGTGCCATCAGTGAGCTGGGACAGAGTAACGGGGGAGAGACCCAGTACTTC
>TRBJ2-2|TRBD1|TRBV2|15|NA
CASRPGQRNTGELFF
TGTGCCAGCAGGCCGGGACAGCGGAACACCGGGGAGCTGTTTTTT
>TRBJ2-1|NA|TRBV11-2|14|NA
CASGGSSSYNEQFF
TGTGCCAGCGGAGGATCGAGCTCCTACAATGAGCAGTTCTTC
>TRBJ1-6|TRBD1|TRBV6-5|15|NA
CASRLPGQYNSPLHF
TGTGCCAGCAGACTACCGGGACAGTATAATTCACCCCTCCACTTT
>TRBJ1-6|NA|TRBV5-1|15|few
CASSLAGINNSPLHF
TGCGCCAGCAGCTTGGCAGGGATCAATAATTCACCCCTCCACTTT
>TRBJ2-5|TRBD1|TRBV18|13|NA
CASSPGTEETQYF
TGTGCCAGCTCACCCGGGACAGAAGAGACCCAGTACTTC
>TRBJ1-2|NA|TRBV19|15|NA
CASSIGTGPNYGYTF
TGTGCCAGTAGCATCGGAACAGGGCCAAACTATGGCTACACCTTC
>TRBJ1-2|TRBD1|TRBV4-1|16|few
CASSQGWDRGGYGYTF
TGCGCCAGCAGCCAAGGCTGGGACAGGGGTGGCTATGGCTACACCTTC
>TRBJ2-7|NA|TRBV5-1|14|few
CASSLVQSPNEQYF
TGCGCCAGCAGCTTGGTACAGAGCCCTAACGAGCAGTACTTC
>TRBJ2-3|NA|TRBV7-9|17|NA
CASSLYLGHQSPDTQYF
TGTGCCAGCAGCTTATACTTGGGACACCAGTCGCCAGATACGCAGTATTTT
>TRBJ2-7|NA|TRBV28|14|NA
CAITHRGSSYEQYF
TGTGCCATCACCCACCGGGGTTCCTCCTACGAGCAGTACTTC
>TRBJ1-4|TRBD1|TRBV19|17|NA
CASNWKNRGPTNEKLFF
TGTGCCAGTAATTGGAAGAACAGGGGGCCCACTAATGAAAAACTGTTTTTT
>TRBJ2-5|NA|TRBV2|11|NA
CASTGQETQYF
TGTGCCAGCACCGGGCAAGAGACCCAGTACTTC
>TRBJ2-7|NA|TRBV10-1|14|NA
CASSESVLQDEQYF
TGCGCCAGCAGTGAGTCGGTCCTCCAGGACGAGCAGTACTTC
>TRBJ2-7|TRBD1|TRBV9|17|NA
CASSASQAGQGSYEQYF
TGTGCCAGCAGCGCATCCCAAGCGGGACAGGGGTCCTACGAGCAGTACTTC
>TRBJ1-4|NA|TRBV25-1|15|NA
CASSEPSRGNEKLFF
TGTGCCAGCAGTGAACCATCGCGCGGTAATGAAAAACTGTTTTTT
>TRBJ1-2|NA|TRBV14|14|NA
CASSQITGRSGYTF
TGTGCCAGCAGCCAGATAACAGGGCGATCTGGCTACACCTTC
>TRBJ2-1|TRBD1|TRBV4-3|18|NA
CASSFFPGTGSSYNEQFF
TGCGCCAGCAGCTTCTTTCCCGGGACAGGGAGCTCCTACAATGAGCAGTTCTTC
>TRBJ1-2|TRBD1|TRBV6-5|15|once
CASKVTGGPSYGYTF
TGTGCCAGCAAAGTAACAGGGGGCCCTTCCTATGGCTACACCTTC
>TRBJ2-3|TRBD2|TRBV7-2|14|NA
CASSFGGGTDTQYF
TGTGCCAGCAGCTTCGGGGGGGGCACAGATACGCAGTATTTT
>TRBJ2-1|NA|TRBV5-1|16|NA
CASSLMAGSSYNEQFF
TGCGCCAGCAGCTTGATGGCGGGCAGCTCCTACAATGAGCAGTTCTTC
>TRBJ1-1|NA|TRBV9|17|once
CASSVGPLGHTNTEAFF
TGTGCCAGCAGCGTGGGGCCTTTAGGACATACGAACACTGAAGCTTTCTTT
>TRBJ1-5|NA|TRBV10-3|15|NA
CAISESRQGNQPQHF
TGTGCCATCAGTGAGTCAAGGCAGGGCAATCAGCCCCAGCATTTT
>TRBJ1-5|NA|TRBV10-3|15|NA
CAISENSNSNQPQHF
TGTGCCATCAGTGAGAATTCTAATAGCAATCAGCCCCAGCATTTT
>TRBJ1-1|NA|TRBV9|14|NA
CASRGEQGNTEAFF
TGTGCCAGCAGGGGGGAACAGGGGAACACTGAAGCTTTCTTT
>TRBJ2-2|NA|TRBV19|13|few
CASRRTETGELFF
TGTGCCAGTAGGCGGACAGAAACCGGGGAGCTGTTTTTT
>TRBJ1-4|NA|TRBV2|17|NA
CASSEEIQPSTNEKLFF
TGTGCCAGCAGTGAAGAAATACAGCCTTCAACTAATGAAAAACTGTTTTTT
>TRBJ2-5|NA|TRBV7-7|15|NA
CASSPGGTPQETQYF
TGTGCCAGCAGCCCGGGTGGGACACCGCAAGAGACCCAGTACTTC
>TRBJ2-5|NA|TRBV15|15|NA
CATSRVREGVETQYF
TGTGCCACCAGCAGAGTTAGGGAAGGGGTAGAGACCCAGTACTTC
>TRBJ2-5|NA|TRBV7-2|14|NA
CASSSFGNQETQYF
TGTGCCAGCAGCTCTTTCGGGAACCAAGAGACCCAGTACTTC
>TRBJ2-1|TRBD2|TRBV5-1|17|once
CASSPVLSGGLGNEQFF
TGCGCCAGCAGCCCCGTATTGTCGGGGGGACTGGGAAATGAGCAGTTCTTC
>TRBJ2-7|NA|TRBV14|15|NA
CASSQDRQGPYEQYF
TGTGCCAGCAGCCAAGATAGACAAGGCCCCTACGAGCAGTACTTC
>TRBJ1-6|TRBD1|TRBV4-2|21|NA
CASSQVHGQGVRGSYNSPLHF
TGTGCCAGCAGCCAAGTCCACGGGCAGGGGGTCAGAGGGTCCTATAATTCACCCCTCCACTTT
>TRBJ2-2|TRBD2|TRBV6-1|15|NA
CASSPGLLNTGELFF
TGTGCCAGCAGTCCGGGACTATTGAACACCGGGGAGCTGTTTTTT
>TRBJ2-2|NA|TRBV5-4|16|NA
CASSGRLGPNTGELFF
TGTGCCAGCAGCGGTAGACTAGGGCCGAACACCGGGGAGCTGTTTTTT
>TRBJ1-5|TRBD1|TRBV5-6|14|few
CASSVGQGAGPQHF
TGTGCCAGCAGCGTCGGACAGGGGGCCGGGCCCCAGCATTTT
>TRBJ1-1|NA|TRBV19|13|NA
CASSISRGFEAFF
TGTGCCAGTAGTATATCCAGGGGTTTTGAAGCTTTCTTT
>TRBJ2-5|TRBD2|TRBV6-1|15|NA
CASSGGLAGQETQYF
TGTGCCAGCAGTGGGGGACTAGCGGGCCAAGAGACCCAGTACTTC
>TRBJ2-1|NA|TRBV7-7|18|NA
CASSLGPLGGGVYNEQFF
TGTGCCAGCAGCTTAGGACCTTTAGGAGGGGGGGTTTACAATGAGCAGTTCTTC
>TRBJ2-1|NA|TRBV6-1|15|NA
CASSEGGQAYNEQFF
TGTGCCAGCAGTGAAGGGGGACAAGCGTACAATGAGCAGTTCTTC
>TRBJ2-2|NA|TRBV6-1|15|NA
CASSVEEGYTGELFF
TGTGCCAGCAGTGTGGAGGAAGGCTACACCGGGGAGCTGTTTTTT
>TRBJ2-6|TRBD1|TRBV28|19|NA
CASSSDRAARDSGANVLTF
TGTGCCAGCAGTTCTGACAGGGCGGCTCGCGACTCTGGGGCCAACGTCCTGACTTTC
>TRBJ1-4|TRBD1|TRBV11-2|12|few
CASSFQGGKLFF
TGTGCCAGCAGCTTCCAGGGGGGTAAACTGTTTTTT